The 17 T cell receptor beta chains reported below all come from one sample, sequenced in a study of T-cell memory formation after mild COVID-19. TCRdb fed the 5' RACE reads into MiXCR, producing one record per CDR3 protein. In the table there are around 150,000 distinct CDR3 sequences, around a third of which are singletons. The sequencing input was PBMCs or a T cell subset sorted from them (not recorded which). These receptors were obtained from an adult woman who had mild COVID-19 (a few samples of this study predate the infection). Cell type and time point are not known.

This clonotype is a singleton in its sample. The rearrangement uses TRBV5-1 and TRBJ1-1; the D gene is possibly TRBD1 (6 bases). There are 14 residues in the CDR3. V lost 5 bases and J 4 bases, leaving 15 bases between the germline ends. Looked up from germline, CDR1 is SGHRS and CDR2 is YFSETQ. CDR3 sequence: CASSRLGAGTEAFF. The CDR3 DNA reads TGCGCCAGCAGTAGATTGGGGGCCGGCACTGAAGCTTTCTTT.

Only a few counts were recorded for this clonotype. The V call is TRBV20-1, the J call TRBJ1-1; TRBD1 is a possible D gene (5 bases). V lost 6 bases and J 4 bases, leaving 21 bases between the germline ends. The CDR3 has 15 amino acids. CDR1 is DFQATT, CDR2 SNEGSKA, per germline (reference sequence). The CDR3 loop is CSACRALGYCTEAFF. Here the CDR3 DNA reads TGCAGTGCCTGCAGGGCTTTGGGGTACTGCACTGAAGCTTTCTTT.

CDR3: CSVEGLQGSQHF. In nucleotides, the CDR3 is TGCAGCGTTGAAGGCCTGCAGGGTTCCCAGCATTTT. The rearrangement links TRBV29-1 to TRBJ1-5; a weak D match, TRBD1 (5 bases). V lost 1 base and J lost 11, with 12 bases in between. CDR1 is SQVTM and CDR2 is ANQGSEA in the germline V gene. The CDR3 sequence is 12 residues long.

A few counts support this clonotype. The V and J genes are TRBV2 and TRBJ2-3; D unresolved. Trimming shortened V by 5 bases and J by 6 bases, and 18 bases separated the two germline ends. Germline V gene data show CDR1 as SNHLY and CDR2 as FYNNEI. This CDR3 is built from 15 residues. The CDR3 protein is CASSRRSSQGDTQYF. The CDR3 region has the DNA TGTGCCAGCAGTCGCCGGTCCTCTCAAGGGGATACGCAGTATTTT.

This clonotype qualifies as medium-sized. Its ends do not fully match the called genes, so a read error is possible. The CDR3 sequence: CASSFEREGLHF. For the CDR3, the DNA is TGTGCCAGCAGCTTTGAGCGGGAGGGCCTGCACTTC. The rearrangement links TRBV7-2 to TRBJ2-5; 10 nucleotides align to TRBD2. Germline V lookup: CDR1 SGHTA, CDR2 FQGNSA. This CDR3 comprises 12 residues.

This clonotype was counted a few times. The chain couples TRBV4-2 to TRBJ2-7; 9 nucleotides line up with TRBD1. From germline, CDR1 is LGHNA and CDR2 YNFKEQ. Trimming took 3 bases from V and 5 from J; bases not matched to a gene: 8. This CDR3 has 15 residues. The DNA for the CDR3 is TGTGCCAGCAGCCAGGGCCGGGACAGGGTGAACGAGCAGTACTTC. It codes for CASSQGRDRVNEQYF.

This clonotype occurred a few times. The CDR3 reads CASSLGQGKDTQYF. As DNA, the CDR3 is TGCGCCAGCAGCCTAGGACAGGGAAAAGATACGCAGTATTTT. V and J are TRBV5-1 and TRBJ2-3, with 8 bases fitting TRBD1. This CDR3 contains 14 residues. Germline CDR1 and CDR2: SGHRS and YFSETQ. V lost 4 bases to trimming and J lost 5 bases; unmatched junction nucleotides: 6. The full variable domain, with the rest looked up from reference TRBV5-1 and TRBJ2-3, is KAGVTQTPRYLIKTRGQQVTLSCSPISGHRSVSWYQQTPGQGLQFLFEYFSETQRNKGNFPGRFSGRQFSNSRSEMNVSTLELGDSALYLCASSLGQGKDTQYFGPGTRLTVL.

There are a few counts of this clonotype. The chain has TRBV7-2 and TRBJ2-1; 12 bases fit TRBD2. This CDR3 spans 16 amino acids. Trimming removed 5 bases from V and 9 bases from J; junction bases left unmatched: 11. In germline, CDR1 is SGHTA, CDR2 FQGNSA. DNA of the CDR3: TGTGCCAGCAGCCCCAGGGGGCTAGCGGGAGGGGGTGAGCAGTTCTTC. It yields the protein CASSPRGLAGGGEQFF.

V and J are TRBV20-1 and TRBJ2-1; 9 bases line up with TRBD1. Trimming removed 3 bases from V and 4 bases from J; junction bases left unmatched: 4. This CDR3 region has 14 residues. Germline CDR1 is DFQATT and CDR2 is SNEGSKA (reference sequence). CDR3 loop: CSASPGQGYNEQFF. The CDR3 DNA reads TGCAGTGCTAGCCCGGGACAGGGTTACAATGAGCAGTTCTTC.

This clonotype was seen only a few times. The chain joins TRBV4-1 to TRBJ1-4, with TRBD1 matching 9 bases. The CDR3 is 17 amino acids. V was pared by 1 base and J by 4 bases, with 7 bases of the junction left unmatched. Germline-derived CDR1 and CDR2 are MGHRA and YSYEKL. CDR3 in DNA: TGCGCCAGCAGCCAAGGAGGGTTGGGACAGGGTAATGAAAAACTGTTTTTT. This translates into CASSQGGLGQGNEKLFF.

The chain uses TRBV3-1 and TRBJ1-1; D is unclear. This CDR3 is 13 amino acids long. The germline CDR1 and CDR2 sequences are LGHDT and YNNKEL (reference sequence). With 2 bases removed from V and 7 bases from J, the gap between germline ends came to 11 bases. In DNA, the CDR3 is TGTGCCAGCAGCCAATTGGCTCGGGATGAAGCTTTCTTT. This sequence encodes CASSQLARDEAFF.

The rearrangement uses TRBV18 and TRBJ2-6; a possible D gene is TRBD2 (6 bases). This CDR3 has 18 amino acids. Germline values: CDR1 KGHSH, CDR2 LQKENI. V lost 0 bases and J 0 bases, leaving 12 bases between the germline ends. Written as DNA, the CDR3 is TGTGCCAGCTCACCACCGGGAGCGGGTAGCTCTGGGGCCAACGTCCTGACTTTC. This sequence encodes CASSPPGAGSSGANVLTF.

The gene calls are TRBV7-3 and TRBJ2-3, with D hard to call. CDR1 SGHTA and CDR2 FQGTGA come from the germline V gene. The CDR3 is 14 amino acids. Trimming removed 5 bases from V and 1 base from J, with 10 bases in between. The CDR3 reads CASSHRRGTDTQYF. In DNA form, the CDR3 reads TGTGCCAGCAGCCACCGGCGCGGCACAGATACGCAGTATTTT.

The table lists this clonotype with a few counts. V gene TRBV9 combines with J gene TRBJ2-1; the match to TRBD2 covers 11 bases. The CDR3 has 16 residues. From germline, CDR1 is SGDLS and CDR2 YYNGEE. V was clipped by 0 bases and J by 6 bases; unmatched bases: 5. CDR3 sequence reads: CASSVVAGGYGNEQFF. DNA for the CDR3: TGTGCCAGCAGCGTAGTAGCGGGAGGGTATGGCAATGAGCAGTTCTTC.

The genes are TRBV4-2 and TRBJ2-3; no firm D call. The CDR3 extends over 15 amino acids. V dropped 4 bases and J dropped 2 bases, with 13 bases sitting between them. The germline V gene encodes CDR1 LGHNA and CDR2 YNFKEQ. CDR3 DNA sequence: TGTGCCAGCAGCCCCGGTGCTCAGCACACAGATACGCAGTATTTT. It codes for CASSPGAQHTDTQYF.

This chain joins TRBV7-9 and TRBJ2-3, with D perhaps matching TRBD1 (6 bases). Germline V CDR1 and CDR2: SEHNR, FQNEAQ (reference sequence). Trimming stripped 6 bases from V and 6 bases from J, with 16 bases between. There are 14 residues in the CDR3. The CDR3 here is CASSSGTSLDTQYF. The DNA for the CDR3 is TGTGCCAGCAGTTCCGGGACATCCCTGGATACGCAGTATTTT.

The sample holds many counts of this clonotype. The chain has TRBV11-2 and TRBJ2-7; 10 bases are shared with TRBD2. V gave up 6 bases and J gave up 4 bases; unmatched junction bases: 3. Germline CDR1 is SGHAT and CDR2 is FQNNGV. The CDR3 runs 13 residues. Written as DNA, the CDR3 is TGTGCCAGCAGTCTAGCGGGAGTGTACGAGCAGTACTTC. This gives the protein CASSLAGVYEQYF.